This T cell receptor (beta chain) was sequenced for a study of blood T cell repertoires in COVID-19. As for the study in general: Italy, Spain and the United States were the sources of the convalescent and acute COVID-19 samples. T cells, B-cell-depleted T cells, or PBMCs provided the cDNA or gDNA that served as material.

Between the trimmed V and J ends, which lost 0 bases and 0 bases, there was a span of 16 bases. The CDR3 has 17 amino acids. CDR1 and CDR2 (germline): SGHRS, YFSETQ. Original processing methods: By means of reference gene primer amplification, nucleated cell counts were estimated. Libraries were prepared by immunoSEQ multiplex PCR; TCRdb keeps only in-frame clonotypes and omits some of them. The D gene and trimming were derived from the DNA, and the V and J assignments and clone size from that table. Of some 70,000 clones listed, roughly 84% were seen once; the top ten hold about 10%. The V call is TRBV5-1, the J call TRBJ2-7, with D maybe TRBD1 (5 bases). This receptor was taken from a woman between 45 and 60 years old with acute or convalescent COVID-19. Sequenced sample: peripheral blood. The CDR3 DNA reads TGCGCCAGCAGCTTGGCCCCGACAGTTATTGGCTCCTACGAGCAGTACTTC. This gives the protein CASSLAPTVIGSYEQYF.